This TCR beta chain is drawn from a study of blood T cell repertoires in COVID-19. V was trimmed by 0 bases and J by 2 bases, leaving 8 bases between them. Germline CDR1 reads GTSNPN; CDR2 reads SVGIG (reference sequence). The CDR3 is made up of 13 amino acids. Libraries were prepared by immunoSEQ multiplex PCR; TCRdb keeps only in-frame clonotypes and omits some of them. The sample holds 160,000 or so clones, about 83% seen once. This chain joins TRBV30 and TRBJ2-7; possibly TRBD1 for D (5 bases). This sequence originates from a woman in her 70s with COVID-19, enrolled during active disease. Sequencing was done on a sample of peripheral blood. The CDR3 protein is CAWSVGATYEQYF. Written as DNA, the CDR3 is TGTGCCTGGAGTGTAGGGGCGACCTACGAGCAGTACTTC.